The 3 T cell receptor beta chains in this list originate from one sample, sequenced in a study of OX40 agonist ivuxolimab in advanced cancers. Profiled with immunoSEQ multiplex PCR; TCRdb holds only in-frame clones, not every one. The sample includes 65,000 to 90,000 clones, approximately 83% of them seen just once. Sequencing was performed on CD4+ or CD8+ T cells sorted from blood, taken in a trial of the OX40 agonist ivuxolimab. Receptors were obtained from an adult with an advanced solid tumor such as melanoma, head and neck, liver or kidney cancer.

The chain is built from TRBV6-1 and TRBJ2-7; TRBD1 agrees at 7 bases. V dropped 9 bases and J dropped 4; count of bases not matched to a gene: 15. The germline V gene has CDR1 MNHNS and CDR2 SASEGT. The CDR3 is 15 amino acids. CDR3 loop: CASSRERGQPYEQYF. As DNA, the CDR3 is TGTGCCAGTAGTCGCGAGAGGGGACAGCCGTACGAGCAGTACTTC.

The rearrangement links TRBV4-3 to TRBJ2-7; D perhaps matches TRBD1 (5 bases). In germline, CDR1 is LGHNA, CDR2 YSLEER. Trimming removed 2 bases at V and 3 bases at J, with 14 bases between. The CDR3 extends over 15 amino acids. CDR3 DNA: TGCGCCAGCAGCCAACAGGGTTTCGCGTACTACGAGCAGTACTTC. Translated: CASSQQGFAYYEQYF.

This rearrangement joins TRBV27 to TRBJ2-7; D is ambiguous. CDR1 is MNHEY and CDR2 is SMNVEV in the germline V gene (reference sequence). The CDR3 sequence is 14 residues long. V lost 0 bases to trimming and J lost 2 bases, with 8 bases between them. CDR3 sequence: CASSLSNPPYEQYF. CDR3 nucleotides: TGTGCCAGCAGTTTATCGAACCCCCCCTACGAGCAGTACTTC.